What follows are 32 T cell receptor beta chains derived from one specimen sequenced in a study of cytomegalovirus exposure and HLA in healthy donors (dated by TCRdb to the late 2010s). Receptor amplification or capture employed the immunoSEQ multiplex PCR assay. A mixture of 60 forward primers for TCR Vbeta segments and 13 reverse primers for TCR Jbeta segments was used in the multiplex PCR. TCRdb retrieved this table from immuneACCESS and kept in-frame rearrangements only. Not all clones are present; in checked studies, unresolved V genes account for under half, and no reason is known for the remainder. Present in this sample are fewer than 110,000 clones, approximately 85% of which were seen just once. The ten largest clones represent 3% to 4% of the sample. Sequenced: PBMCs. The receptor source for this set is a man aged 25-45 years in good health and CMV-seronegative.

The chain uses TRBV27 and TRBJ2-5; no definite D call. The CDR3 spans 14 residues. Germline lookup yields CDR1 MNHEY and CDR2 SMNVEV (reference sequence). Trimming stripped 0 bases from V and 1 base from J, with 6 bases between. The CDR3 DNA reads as TGTGCCAGCAGTTTATCTCCCGTCCAAGAGACCCAGTACTTC. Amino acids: CASSLSPVQETQYF.

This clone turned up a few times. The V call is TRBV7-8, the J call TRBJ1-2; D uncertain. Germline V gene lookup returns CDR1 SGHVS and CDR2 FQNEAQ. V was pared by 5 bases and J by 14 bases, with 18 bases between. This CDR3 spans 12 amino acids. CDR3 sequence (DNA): TGTGCCAGCAGCACGCGCACCGGGATCCTTACCTTC. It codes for CASSTRTGILTF.

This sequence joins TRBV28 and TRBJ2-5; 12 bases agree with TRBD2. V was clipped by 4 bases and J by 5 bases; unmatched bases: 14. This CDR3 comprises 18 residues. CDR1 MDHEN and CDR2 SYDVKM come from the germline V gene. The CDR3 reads CASSWPQWTSGAGETQYF. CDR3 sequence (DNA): TGTGCCAGCAGTTGGCCCCAATGGACTAGCGGGGCGGGCGAGACCCAGTACTTC.

CDR3 region: CASSYEGLAGNEQFF. The CDR3 DNA sequence: TGTGCCAGCAGTTACGAGGGACTAGCGGGGAATGAGCAGTTCTTC. The rearrangement joins TRBV6-5 to TRBJ2-1; 13 bases line up with TRBD2. V lost 2 bases to trimming and J lost 7 bases; unmatched junction nucleotides: 2. Germline assignment: CDR1 MNHEY and CDR2 SVGAGI. This CDR3 is 15 amino acids long.

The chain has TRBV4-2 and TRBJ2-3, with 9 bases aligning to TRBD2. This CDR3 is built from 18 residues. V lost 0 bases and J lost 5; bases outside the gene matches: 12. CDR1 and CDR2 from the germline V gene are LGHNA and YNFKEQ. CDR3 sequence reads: CASSQDRSSGGFRDTQYF. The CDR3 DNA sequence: TGTGCCAGCAGCCAAGATCGTAGTAGCGGGGGCTTCCGAGATACGCAGTATTTT.

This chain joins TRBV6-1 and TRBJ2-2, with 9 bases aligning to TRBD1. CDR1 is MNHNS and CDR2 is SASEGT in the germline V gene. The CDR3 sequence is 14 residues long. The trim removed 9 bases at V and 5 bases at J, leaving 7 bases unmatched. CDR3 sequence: CASEVGQGTGELFF. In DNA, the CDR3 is TGTGCCAGTGAAGTAGGACAGGGGACCGGGGAGCTGTTTTTT.

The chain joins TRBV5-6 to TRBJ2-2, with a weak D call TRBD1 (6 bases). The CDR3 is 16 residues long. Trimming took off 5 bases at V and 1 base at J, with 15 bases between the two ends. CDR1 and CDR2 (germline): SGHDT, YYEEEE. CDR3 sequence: CASSLPGHENTGELFF. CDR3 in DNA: TGTGCCAGCAGTTTACCGGGACATGAGAACACCGGGGAGCTGTTTTTT.

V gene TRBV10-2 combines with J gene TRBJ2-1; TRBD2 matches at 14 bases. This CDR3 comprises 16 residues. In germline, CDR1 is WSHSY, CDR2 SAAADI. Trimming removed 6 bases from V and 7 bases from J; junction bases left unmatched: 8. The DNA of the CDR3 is TGCGCCAGCAGCCCCCCGGGACTAGCGGGGGAAAATGAGCAGTTCTTC. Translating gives CASSPPGLAGENEQFF.

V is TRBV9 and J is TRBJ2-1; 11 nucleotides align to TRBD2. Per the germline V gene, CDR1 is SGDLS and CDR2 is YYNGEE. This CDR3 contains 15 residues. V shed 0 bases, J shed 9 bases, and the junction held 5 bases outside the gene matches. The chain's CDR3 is CASSVVAGGPSEQFF. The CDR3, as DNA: TGTGCCAGCAGCGTAGTAGCGGGAGGGCCTAGTGAGCAGTTCTTC.

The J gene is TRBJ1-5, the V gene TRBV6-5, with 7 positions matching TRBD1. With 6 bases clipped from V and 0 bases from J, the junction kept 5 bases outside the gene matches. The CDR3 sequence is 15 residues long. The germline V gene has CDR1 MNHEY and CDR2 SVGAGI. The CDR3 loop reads CASSGGGPSNQPQHF. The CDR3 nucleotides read TGTGCCAGCAGCGGAGGGGGCCCTAGCAATCAGCCCCAGCATTTT.

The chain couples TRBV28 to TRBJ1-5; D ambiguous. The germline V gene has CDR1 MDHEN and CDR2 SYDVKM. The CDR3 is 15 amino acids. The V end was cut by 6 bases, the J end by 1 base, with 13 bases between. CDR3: CASRRNIWSNQPQHF. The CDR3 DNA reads TGTGCCAGCAGAAGAAACATTTGGAGCAATCAGCCCCAGCATTTT.

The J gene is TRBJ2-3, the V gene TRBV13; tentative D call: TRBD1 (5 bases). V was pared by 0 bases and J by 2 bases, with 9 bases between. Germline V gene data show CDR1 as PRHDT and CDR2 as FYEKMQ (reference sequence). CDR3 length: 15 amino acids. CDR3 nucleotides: TGTGCCAGCAGCTTAGGAGGACAAGACACAGATACGCAGTATTTT. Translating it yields CASSLGGQDTDTQYF.

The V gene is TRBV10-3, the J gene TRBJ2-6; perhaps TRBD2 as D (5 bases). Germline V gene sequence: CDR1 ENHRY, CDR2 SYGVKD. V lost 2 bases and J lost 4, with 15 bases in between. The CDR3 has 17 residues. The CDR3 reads CAISEPAGVSGANVLTF. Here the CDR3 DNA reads TGTGCCATCAGTGAGCCGGCCGGGGTTTCCGGGGCCAACGTCCTGACTTTC.

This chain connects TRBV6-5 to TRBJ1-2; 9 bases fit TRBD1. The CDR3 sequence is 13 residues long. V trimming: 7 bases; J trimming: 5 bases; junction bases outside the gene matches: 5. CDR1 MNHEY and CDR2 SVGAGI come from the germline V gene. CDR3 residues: CASTRGTGYGYTF. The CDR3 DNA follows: TGTGCCAGCACAAGAGGGACAGGGTATGGCTACACCTTC.

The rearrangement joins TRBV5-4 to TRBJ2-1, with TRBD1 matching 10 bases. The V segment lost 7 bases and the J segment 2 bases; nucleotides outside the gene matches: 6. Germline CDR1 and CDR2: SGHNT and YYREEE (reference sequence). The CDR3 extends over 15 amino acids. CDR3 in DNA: TGTGCCAGCGCCCGGGACAGGGGAACCTACAATGAGCAGTTCTTC. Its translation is CASARDRGTYNEQFF.

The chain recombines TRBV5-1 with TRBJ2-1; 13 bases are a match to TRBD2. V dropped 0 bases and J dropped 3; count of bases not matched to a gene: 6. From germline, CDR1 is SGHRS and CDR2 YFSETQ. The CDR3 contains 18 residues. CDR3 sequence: CASSLEGLAGLNYNEQFF. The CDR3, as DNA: TGCGCCAGCAGCTTGGAGGGACTAGCGGGATTAAACTACAATGAGCAGTTCTTC.

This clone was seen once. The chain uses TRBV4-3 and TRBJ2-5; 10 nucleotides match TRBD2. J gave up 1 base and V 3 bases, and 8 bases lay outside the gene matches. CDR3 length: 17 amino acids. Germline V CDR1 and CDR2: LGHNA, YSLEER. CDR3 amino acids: CASSQDRLAGRQETQYF. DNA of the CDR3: TGCGCCAGCAGCCAGGACCGACTAGCGGGCCGCCAAGAGACCCAGTACTTC.

CDR3 in DNA: TGTGCCAGCAGCGTAGAAACAGGGAGGGCAAAACTGTTTTTT. Translating it yields CASSVETGRAKLFF. The rearrangement joins TRBV9 to TRBJ1-4; maybe TRBD1 (6 bases). The CDR3 covers 14 residues. The germline V and J ends were trimmed by 0 bases and 10 bases, with 13 bases remaining between them. Germline assignment: CDR1 SGDLS and CDR2 YYNGEE.

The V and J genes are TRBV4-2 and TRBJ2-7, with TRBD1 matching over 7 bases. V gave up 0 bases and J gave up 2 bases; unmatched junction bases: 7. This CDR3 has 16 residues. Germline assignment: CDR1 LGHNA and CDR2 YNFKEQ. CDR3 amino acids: CASSQDFHRGTYEQYF. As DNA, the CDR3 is TGTGCCAGCAGCCAAGATTTCCACAGGGGAACCTACGAGCAGTACTTC.

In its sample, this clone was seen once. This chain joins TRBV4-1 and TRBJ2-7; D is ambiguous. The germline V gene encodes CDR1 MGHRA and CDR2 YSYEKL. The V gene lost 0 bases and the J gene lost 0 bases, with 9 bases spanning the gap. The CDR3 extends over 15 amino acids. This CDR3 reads CASSQDVRHSYEQYF. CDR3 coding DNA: TGCGCCAGCAGCCAAGATGTGAGGCACTCCTACGAGCAGTACTTC.

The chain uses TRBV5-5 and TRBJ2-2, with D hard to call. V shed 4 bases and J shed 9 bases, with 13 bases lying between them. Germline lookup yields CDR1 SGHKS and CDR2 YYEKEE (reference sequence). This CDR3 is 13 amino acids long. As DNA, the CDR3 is TGTGCCAGCAGCCCAAGTAGCCCCCGGGAGCTGTTTTTT. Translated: CASSPSSPRELFF. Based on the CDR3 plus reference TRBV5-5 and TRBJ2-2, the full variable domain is DAGVTQSPTHLIKTRGQQVTLRCSPISGHKSVSWYQQVLGQGPQFIFQYYEKEERGRGNFPDRFSARQFPNYSSELNVNALLLGDSALYLCASSPSSPRELFFGEGSRLTVL.

CDR3 nucleotide sequence: TGCAGCGTGGGGACAGGGCGGCCGTCCGAGCAGTACTTC. Translated: CSVGTGRPSEQYF. The rearrangement joins TRBV29-1 to TRBJ2-7; 9 bases are a match to TRBD1. After removal of 6 bases from V and 6 bases from J, the junction contained 9 bases not matched to a gene. CDR3 size: 13 residues. Germline V CDR1 and CDR2: SQVTM, ANQGSEA.

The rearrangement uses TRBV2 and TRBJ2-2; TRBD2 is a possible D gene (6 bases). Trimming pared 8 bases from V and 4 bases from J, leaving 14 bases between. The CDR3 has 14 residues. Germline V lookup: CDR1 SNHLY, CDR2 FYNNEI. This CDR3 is CASEGGEPTGELFF. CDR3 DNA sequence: TGTGCCAGCGAGGGCGGGGAACCCACCGGGGAGCTGTTTTTT.

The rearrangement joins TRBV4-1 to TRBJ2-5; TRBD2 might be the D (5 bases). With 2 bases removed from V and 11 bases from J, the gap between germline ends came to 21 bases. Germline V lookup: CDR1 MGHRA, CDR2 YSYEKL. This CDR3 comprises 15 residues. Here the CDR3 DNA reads TGCGCCAGCAGCCAAACTGAGGACCGGCTGAGGGAGCAGTACTTC. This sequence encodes CASSQTEDRLREQYF.

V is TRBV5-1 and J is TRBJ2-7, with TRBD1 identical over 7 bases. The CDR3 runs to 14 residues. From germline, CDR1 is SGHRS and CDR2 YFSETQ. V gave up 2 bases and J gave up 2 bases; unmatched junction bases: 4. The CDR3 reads CASSFRTGTYEQYF. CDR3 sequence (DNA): TGCGCCAGCAGCTTTAGGACAGGTACCTACGAGCAGTACTTC.

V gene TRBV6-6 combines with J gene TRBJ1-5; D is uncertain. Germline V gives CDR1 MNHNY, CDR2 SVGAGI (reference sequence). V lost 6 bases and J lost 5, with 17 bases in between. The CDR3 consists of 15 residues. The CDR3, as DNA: TGTGCCAGCAGGCGTACGGGTTCGGCGGATCAGCCCCAGCATTTT. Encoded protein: CASRRTGSADQPQHF.

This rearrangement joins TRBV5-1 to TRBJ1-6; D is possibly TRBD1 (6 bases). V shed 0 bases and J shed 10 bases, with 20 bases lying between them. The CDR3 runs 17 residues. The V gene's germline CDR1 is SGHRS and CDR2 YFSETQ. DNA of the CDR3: TGCGCCAGCAGCTTGGGGCCCCTCGCAGGGGTGGAATCACCCCTCCACTTT. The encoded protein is CASSLGPLAGVESPLHF.

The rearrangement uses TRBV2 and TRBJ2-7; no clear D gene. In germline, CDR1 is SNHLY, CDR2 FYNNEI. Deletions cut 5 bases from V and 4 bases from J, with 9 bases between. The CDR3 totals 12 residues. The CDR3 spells CASSYSRYEQYF. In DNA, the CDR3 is TGTGCCAGCAGTTACAGTCGATACGAGCAGTACTTC.

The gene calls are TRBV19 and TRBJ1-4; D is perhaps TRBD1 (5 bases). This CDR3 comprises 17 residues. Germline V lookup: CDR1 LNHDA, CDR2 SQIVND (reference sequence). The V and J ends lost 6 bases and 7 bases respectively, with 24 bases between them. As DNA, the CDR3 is TGTGCCAGTAGCCTAAGGGCCGGTCCAGGGCGGAGTGAAAAACTGTTTTTT. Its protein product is CASSLRAGPGRSEKLFF.

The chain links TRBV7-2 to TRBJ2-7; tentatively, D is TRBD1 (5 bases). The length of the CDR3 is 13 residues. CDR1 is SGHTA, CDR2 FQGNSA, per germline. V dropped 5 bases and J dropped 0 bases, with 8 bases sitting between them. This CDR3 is CASSRTYSYEQYF. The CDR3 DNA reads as TGTGCCAGCAGCCGGACATACTCCTACGAGCAGTACTTC.

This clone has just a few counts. CDR3 sequence (DNA): TGTGCCAGCAGCATATATGGGACACCTGCAACTAATGAAAAACTGTTTTTT. This translates into CASSIYGTPATNEKLFF. V gene TRBV2 combines with J gene TRBJ1-4, with a tentative D call TRBD1 (6 bases). CDR1 is SNHLY and CDR2 is FYNNEI in the germline V gene. This CDR3 has 17 residues. The ends were cut back, 6 bases at V and 0 bases at J, with 17 bases in the middle.

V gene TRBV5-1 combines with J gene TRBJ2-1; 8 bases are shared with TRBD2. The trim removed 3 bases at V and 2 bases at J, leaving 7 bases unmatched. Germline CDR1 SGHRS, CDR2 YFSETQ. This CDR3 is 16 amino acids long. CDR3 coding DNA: TGCGCCAGCAGCTCTCTACGGGGGGGGCCCTACAATGAGCAGTTCTTC. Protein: CASSSLRGGPYNEQFF.